What follows are 5 T cell receptor beta chains derived from one specimen sequenced in a study of cytomegalovirus exposure and HLA in healthy donors. PCR primers comprised 60 Vbeta and 13 Jbeta primers. The table came from immunoSEQ multiplex PCR; TCRdb's copy has only in-frame clones and leaves some out. Among some 76,000 clones listed, approximately 72% were seen once. The sample comprised PBMCs. Receptors were obtained from a woman aged 40-49 years in good health and CMV-seropositive.

This CDR3 is CASSFTPAGGRTGELFF. For the CDR3, the DNA is TGCGCCAGCAGCTTTACCCCAGCGGGGGGCAGAACCGGGGAGCTGTTTTTT. The chain employs TRBV5-1 and TRBJ2-2, with 9 bases lining up with TRBD2. CDR3 length: 17 amino acids. With 2 bases clipped from V and 5 bases from J, the junction kept 10 bases outside the gene matches. Germline loops: CDR1 SGHRS, CDR2 YFSETQ.

The chain employs TRBV28 and TRBJ2-1, with TRBD2 as a possible D gene (6 bases). The germline V and J ends were trimmed by 3 bases and 7 bases, with 19 bases remaining between them. The germline V gene has CDR1 MDHEN and CDR2 SYDVKM. The CDR3 has 16 amino acids. DNA of the CDR3: TGTGCCAGCAGTTTGGGAGGCGGGGACCTGAGGAATGAGCAGTTCTTC. Amino acids: CASSLGGGDLRNEQFF.

V and J are TRBV18 and TRBJ2-5; the match to TRBD1 covers 8 bases. CDR3 length equals 13 residues. CDR1 KGHSH and CDR2 LQKENI come from the germline V gene. J lost 4 bases, V lost 4 bases, and 2 bases had no gene match. The CDR3 here is CASSLQGAETQYF. The CDR3 DNA sequence: TGTGCCAGCTCACTTCAGGGGGCAGAGACCCAGTACTTC.

The chain carries TRBV11-2 and TRBJ1-3; D not resolved. Between the trimmed V and J ends, which lost 8 bases and 1 base, there was a span of 6 bases. The CDR3 runs 12 residues. Germline assignment: CDR1 SGHAT and CDR2 FQNNGV. The CDR3 nucleotides read TGTGCCAGCGGACTATCTGGAAACACCATATATTTT. Amino acid sequence: CASGLSGNTIYF.

The chain combines TRBV30 with TRBJ2-1; D is unclear. V was trimmed by 4 bases and J by 2 bases, leaving 12 bases between them. Germline CDR1 GTSNPN, CDR2 SVGIG (reference sequence). The length of the CDR3 is 14 residues. The CDR3 region is CAWTSEVPYNEQFF. CDR3 nucleotides: TGTGCCTGGACCTCCGAGGTCCCCTACAATGAGCAGTTCTTC.